The 31 T cell receptor beta chains in this list originate from one sample, sequenced in a study of blood T cell repertoires in COVID-19. Repertoires were generated with immunoSEQ multiplex PCR, while TCRdb's copy carries only in-frame clones and drops some. Among around 110,000 clones listed, just over 90% were seen once. Specimen: peripheral blood. The receptors shown here come from a human donor with active COVID-19. The donor label of this sample is uncertain.

The V gene is TRBV7-9, the J gene TRBJ2-2; D gene uncertain. This CDR3 spans 12 amino acids. Germline loops: CDR1 SEHNR, CDR2 FQNEAQ (reference sequence). The ends were cut back, 10 bases at V and 7 bases at J, with 13 bases in the middle. CDR3 sequence (DNA): TGTGCCAATGGAGCTTATGACGGGGAGCTGTTTTTT. Translating gives CANGAYDGELFF.

This clone has only one observation. The V gene is TRBV7-8, the J gene TRBJ2-2, with 10 bases that match TRBD2. V lost 6 bases to trimming and J lost 7 bases; unmatched junction nucleotides: 14. CDR3 length: 17 amino acids. From germline, CDR1 is SGHVS and CDR2 FQNEAQ. The CDR3 sequence: CASRTLPLAGWDGELFF. CDR3 coding DNA: TGTGCCAGCAGAACCCTCCCACTAGCGGGGTGGGACGGGGAGCTGTTTTTT.

The chain combines TRBV15 with TRBJ1-2, with a weak D call TRBD1 (6 bases). The CDR3 loop spans 16 amino acids. V lost 1 base and J lost 4, with 16 bases in between. Germline CDR1 reads LNHNV; CDR2 reads YYDKDF (reference sequence). CDR3 sequence: CATSRANRESVYGYTF. The CDR3 bases are TGTGCCACCAGCAGAGCCAACAGGGAAAGTGTCTATGGCTACACCTTC.

The chain has TRBV28 and TRBJ2-6; D is unresolved. The germline V gene encodes CDR1 MDHEN and CDR2 SYDVKM. The CDR3 totals 15 residues. V lost 2 bases, J lost 1 base, and 6 bases lay in between. CDR3: CASSLIGSGANVLTF. CDR3 DNA: TGTGCCAGCAGTTTAATCGGTTCTGGGGCCAACGTCCTGACTTTC.

The chain links TRBV18 to TRBJ1-2; possible D gene TRBD1, 6 bases. Germline loops: CDR1 KGHSH, CDR2 LQKENI. There are 17 residues in the CDR3. V gave up 4 bases and J gave up 4 bases, with 22 bases separating them. CDR3 DNA: TGTGCCAGCTCACTTACCACACCGGGACACCCGATCTATGGCTACACCTTC. This translates into CASSLTTPGHPIYGYTF.

The chain combines TRBV19 with TRBJ2-1; 10 bases fit TRBD2. The junction had 8 bases not matched to a gene; V was cut back by 5 bases and J by 4 bases. Germline lookup yields CDR1 LNHDA and CDR2 SQIVND (reference sequence). The CDR3 sequence is 16 residues long. This CDR3 reads CASSSLAGGTYNEQFF. Here the CDR3 DNA reads TGTGCCAGTAGTTCCTTAGCGGGGGGCACTTACAATGAGCAGTTCTTC.

The gene calls are TRBV28 and TRBJ2-7; 8 bases align to TRBD1. Trimming removed 5 bases from V and 4 bases from J; junction bases left unmatched: 13. Germline V gene data show CDR1 as MDHEN and CDR2 as SYDVKM. CDR3 length equals 16 residues. CDR3 sequence (DNA): TGTGCCAGCAGTGAGGCAGGACAGGGTGGTCGGTACGAGCAGTACTTC. This codes for CASSEAGQGGRYEQYF.

This clone has a single count. The chain combines TRBV4-1 with TRBJ2-5; the match to TRBD1 covers 8 bases. CDR1 and CDR2 (germline): MGHRA, YSYEKL. This CDR3 is built from 16 residues. With V trimmed by 4 bases and J by 4 bases, 11 bases remained unmatched. CDR3 DNA sequence: TGCGCCAGCAGCCGCCATGACAGGGGAGGAGGAGAGACCCAGTACTTC. As protein: CASSRHDRGGGETQYF.

As regards this clone: This same CDR3 is encoded by further DNA sequences in the sample. The V call is TRBV12-3 or TRBV12-4, the J call TRBJ1-6, with D perhaps matching TRBD1 (5 bases). This CDR3 spans 13 amino acids. Trimming removed 6 bases from V and 10 bases from J, with 13 bases in between. Here the CDR3 reads CASSRGSQSPLHF. The CDR3 DNA reads TGTGCCAGCAGCCGGGGGTCTCAATCACCCCTCCACTTT.

V usage is TRBV19 and J usage is TRBJ1-5; D call uncertain. Germline CDR1 is LNHDA and CDR2 is SQIVND (reference sequence). The CDR3 spans 14 residues. Trimming took off 4 bases at V and 4 bases at J, with 11 bases between the two ends. This CDR3 is CASSRQITNQPQHF. The CDR3 DNA reads as TGTGCCAGTAGTAGGCAAATTACAAATCAGCCCCAGCATTTT.

The V call is TRBV15, the J call TRBJ1-1; possibly TRBD1 for D (6 bases). The V and J ends lost 5 bases and 0 bases respectively, with 10 bases between them. Looked up from germline, CDR1 is LNHNV and CDR2 is YYDKDF (reference sequence). This CDR3 contains 14 residues. The DNA for the CDR3 is TGTGCCACCAGCTGGAACAGGGTGAACACTGAAGCTTTCTTT. It codes for CATSWNRVNTEAFF.

The CDR3 DNA sequence: TGTGCCAGCAGTTCTCAGGGGCTTACGAACACCGGGGAGCTGTTTTTT. Translation gives CASSSQGLTNTGELFF. V and J are TRBV6-5 and TRBJ2-2, with a possible D match to TRBD1 (6 bases). V was clipped by 4 bases and J by 0 bases, with 12 bases between them. Germline values: CDR1 MNHEY, CDR2 SVGAGI. CDR3 length: 16 amino acids.

This chain uses TRBV4-3 with TRBJ1-2; 12 bases are a match to TRBD1. CDR3 length: 15 residues. With 2 bases clipped from V and 8 bases from J, the junction kept 6 bases outside the gene matches. Germline CDR1 LGHNA, CDR2 YSLEER. The CDR3 protein is CASSQHGTGGGGYTF. The CDR3 region has the DNA TGCGCCAGCAGCCAACACGGGACAGGGGGCGGCGGCTACACCTTC.

The chain links TRBV9 to TRBJ1-1, with a possible D match to TRBD1 (6 bases). The CDR3 has 17 amino acids. The V end lost 3 bases, the J end lost 4 bases, and 22 bases lay between the germline ends. The germline CDR1 and CDR2 sequences are SGDLS and YYNGEE. DNA of the CDR3: TGTGCCAGCAGCGCGCTGGGGGCACTCCCAGGGGTCACTGAAGCTTTCTTT. Protein sequence: CASSALGALPGVTEAFF.

The genes are TRBV3-1 (or the pseudogene TRBV3-2) and TRBJ1-2; weak D call: TRBD1 (5 bases). CDR1 is LGHDT and CDR2 is YNNKEL in the germline V gene (reference sequence). The CDR3 has 13 amino acids. Trimming took off 3 bases at V and 5 bases at J, with 10 bases between the two ends. The CDR3 here is CASSHAGVYGYTF. CDR3 nucleotides: TGTGCCAGCAGCCACGCGGGGGTTTATGGCTACACCTTC.

V gene TRBV11-3 combines with J gene TRBJ2-3, with 9 bases identical to TRBD2. The V gene's germline CDR1 is SGHNT and CDR2 YENEEA. J gave up 3 bases and V 4 bases, and 8 bases lay outside the gene matches. This CDR3 has 16 residues. In DNA, the CDR3 is TGTGCCAGCAGCTGGAGAGCGGGGGGCTATACAGATACGCAGTATTTT. Residues: CASSWRAGGYTDTQYF.

V and J are TRBV18 and TRBJ1-3, with a tentative D call TRBD1 (6 bases). Germline V CDR1 and CDR2: KGHSH, LQKENI. The V end lost 3 bases, the J end lost 4 bases, and 7 bases lay between the germline ends. This CDR3 region has 13 residues. CDR3 protein: CASSPGTGNTIYF. CDR3 nucleotides: TGTGCCAGCTCACCTGGGACAGGAAACACCATATATTTT. Complete variable domain (other parts from reference TRBV18 and TRBJ1-3): NAGVMQNPRHLVRRRGQEARLRCSPMKGHSHVYWYRQLPEEGLKFMVYLQKENIIDESGMPKERFSAEFPKEGPSILRIQQVVRGDSAAYFCASSPGTGNTIYFGEGSWLTVV.

CDR3 in amino acids: CASSFRGRSGYTF. DNA for the CDR3: TGTGCCAGCAGCTTTAGGGGGCGGAGTGGCTACACCTTC. The chain links TRBV11-2 to TRBJ1-2; TRBD1 matches 7 bases. The CDR3 sequence is 13 residues long. CDR1 is SGHAT, CDR2 FQNNGV, per germline. V lost 3 bases to trimming and J lost 7 bases; unmatched junction nucleotides: 5.

J is TRBJ2-1 and V is TRBV7-2, with TRBD1 identical over 7 bases. Germline values: CDR1 SGHTA, CDR2 FQGNSA. The CDR3 is 13 residues long. Trimming removed 0 bases from V and 15 bases from J; junction bases left unmatched: 8. The CDR3 DNA follows: TGTGCCAGCAGCTTAGCGTTAGGGGGCTCAAGGTTCTTC. It codes for CASSLALGGSRFF. Full variable domain (remainder filled in from reference TRBV7-2 and TRBJ2-1): GAGVSQSPSNKVTEKGKDVELRCDPISGHTALYWYRQSLGQGLEFLIYFQGNSAPDKSGLPSDRFSAERTGGSVSTLTIQRTQQEDSAVYLCASSLALGGSRFFGPGTRLTVL.

The chain combines TRBV29-1 with TRBJ2-3; D may be TRBD1 (5 bases). The CDR3 extends over 14 amino acids. In germline, CDR1 is SQVTM, CDR2 ANQGSEA. The ends were cut back, 3 bases at V and 0 bases at J, with 10 bases in the middle. The CDR3 coding sequence is TGCAGCGTTGAGACAGCTCTTAGCACAGATACGCAGTATTTT. Its protein product is CSVETALSTDTQYF.

About this clone itself: A read error may account for a junction end that differs from germline. The chain has TRBV12-5 and TRBJ2-7; 10 bases are a match to TRBD1. The CDR3 contains 15 residues. CDR1 is LGHNT, CDR2 FRNRAP, per germline. Here the CDR3 DNA reads TGTGCTAGTGGCTTGGGGGACAGGGGCTCCTACGAGCAGTACTTC. Protein: CASGLGDRGSYEQYF.

The rearrangement joins TRBV6-1 to TRBJ2-7; the match to TRBD1 covers 9 bases. The junction had 13 bases not matched to a gene; V was cut back by 4 bases and J by 6 bases. The CDR3 contains 16 residues. The germline CDR1 and CDR2 sequences are MNHNS and SASEGT. CDR3 loop: CASSVTVGTGYSEQYF. The DNA for the CDR3 is TGTGCCAGCAGTGTAACTGTTGGGACAGGGTATAGCGAGCAGTACTTC.

Comments on this clone: At one of its ends the junction is not consistent with the germline gene, which may arise from a read error. CDR3 DNA sequence: TGTGCCAGCAAGGGGCAAGTGGATTCACCCCCCCACTTT. Its protein is CASKGQVDSPPHF. This chain uses TRBV6-5 with TRBJ1-6; tentative D call: TRBD1 (5 bases). Germline CDR1 and CDR2: MNHEY and SVGAGI. The length of the CDR3 is 13 residues.

V gene TRBV5-4 combines with J gene TRBJ1-1, with D uncertain. V was pared by 4 bases and J by 0 bases, with 7 bases between. CDR3 length equals 13 residues. CDR1 SGHNT and CDR2 YYREEE come from the germline V gene (reference sequence). The CDR3 DNA follows: TGTGCCAGCAGCCAACTCATGAACACTGAAGCTTTCTTT. This sequence encodes CASSQLMNTEAFF.

This chain uses TRBV5-8 with TRBJ1-3, with a weak D call TRBD1 (6 bases). Germline V lookup: CDR1 SGHTS, CDR2 YDEGEE. Trimming took off 1 base at V and 0 bases at J, with 14 bases between the two ends. The CDR3 consists of 17 residues. In DNA form, the CDR3 reads TGTGCCAGCAGCTTGTGGGGGGGGCGCCTCTCTGGAAACACCATATATTTT. This sequence encodes CASSLWGGRLSGNTIYF. The variable domain in full, with the rest retrieved from reference TRBV5-8 and TRBJ1-3, is EAGVTQSPTHLIKTRGQQATLRCSPISGHTSVYWYQQALGLGLQFLLWYDEGEERNRGNFPPRFSGRQFPNYSSELNVNALELEDSALYLCASSLWGGRLSGNTIYFGEGSWLTVV.

This rearrangement joins TRBV6-2 or TRBV6-3 to TRBJ2-1, with 11 bases aligning to TRBD1. Germline values: CDR1 MNHEY, CDR2 SVGEGT. This CDR3 has 17 amino acids. V shed 0 bases, J shed 5 bases, and the junction held 6 bases outside the gene matches. The CDR3 nucleotides read TGTGCCAGCAGTTACTCAGGGGGGACAGGGGGGAACAATGAGCAGTTCTTC. This gives the protein CASSYSGGTGGNNEQFF.

This clone was recorded once. The chain has TRBV7-2 and TRBJ2-3; 7 nucleotides line up with TRBD2. The germline V gene encodes CDR1 SGHTA and CDR2 FQGNSA. The CDR3 consists of 16 residues. The junction had 13 bases not matched to a gene; V was cut back by 1 base and J by 9 bases. CDR3 nucleotide sequence: TGTGCCAGCAGCTTAGTCCCCGGGTTCGGGGGGAGAACGCAGTATTTT. This encodes CASSLVPGFGGRTQYF.

The rearrangement joins TRBV2 to TRBJ1-1; D is possibly TRBD1 (6 bases). Trimming took 6 bases from V and 1 from J, leaving 12 bases between them. This CDR3 is 14 amino acids long. Germline V gene sequence: CDR1 SNHLY, CDR2 FYNNEI. The chain's CDR3 is CASRWTATNTEAFF. The CDR3 DNA is TGTGCCAGCAGATGGACAGCCACGAACACTGAAGCTTTCTTT.

The chain couples TRBV9 to TRBJ2-5; no clear D. CDR3 length: 13 amino acids. Germline V gene data show CDR1 as SGDLS and CDR2 as YYNGEE. Between the trimmed V and J ends, which lost 3 bases and 5 bases, there was a span of 11 bases. CDR3: CASSETAGETQYF. Here the CDR3 DNA reads TGTGCCAGCAGCGAGACTGCTGGGGAGACCCAGTACTTC. Using reference TRBV9 and TRBJ2-5 for the parts outside the CDR3, the full variable domain is DSGVTQTPKHLITATGQRVTLRCSPRSGDLSVYWYQQSLDQGLQFLIQYYNGEERAKGNILERFSAQQFPDLHSELNLSSLELGDSALYFCASSETAGETQYFGPGTRLLVL.

This chain uses TRBV27 with TRBJ1-5; TRBD1 matches at 7 bases. Germline CDR1 and CDR2: MNHEY and SMNVEV (reference sequence). The CDR3 contains 14 residues. V lost 2 bases to trimming and J lost 6 bases; unmatched junction nucleotides: 4. CDR3 residues: CASSLRGGGQPQHF. CDR3 DNA: TGTGCCAGCAGTTTACGAGGGGGCGGTCAGCCCCAGCATTTT.

J is TRBJ2-3 and V is TRBV11-2; the D gene is possibly TRBD1 (6 bases). The CDR3 is made up of 12 amino acids. CDR1 is SGHAT and CDR2 is FQNNGV in the germline V gene. Trimming shortened V by 5 bases and J by 7 bases, and 10 bases separated the two germline ends. CDR3 coding DNA: TGTGCCAGCAGCCTACAGGGTTATACGCAGTATTTT. Its protein product is CASSLQGYTQYF. The whole variable domain, filled in from reference TRBV11-2 and TRBJ2-3, reads EAGVAQSPRYKIIEKRQSVAFWCNPISGHATLYWYQQILGQGPKLLIQFQNNGVVDDSQLPKDRFSAERLKGVDSTLKIQPAKLEDSAVYLCASSLQGYTQYFGPGTRLTVL.